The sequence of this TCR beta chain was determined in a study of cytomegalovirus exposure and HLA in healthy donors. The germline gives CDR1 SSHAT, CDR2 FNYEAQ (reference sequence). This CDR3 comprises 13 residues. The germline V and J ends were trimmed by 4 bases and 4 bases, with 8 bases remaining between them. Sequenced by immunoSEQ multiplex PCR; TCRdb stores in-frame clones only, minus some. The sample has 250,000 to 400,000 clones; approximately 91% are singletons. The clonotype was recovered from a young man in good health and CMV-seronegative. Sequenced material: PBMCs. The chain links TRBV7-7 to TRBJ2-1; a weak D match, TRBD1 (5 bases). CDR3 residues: CASSSQGYNEQFF. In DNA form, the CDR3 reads TGTGCCAGCAGCTCCCAGGGTTACAATGAGCAGTTCTTC.